The 30 T cell receptor beta chains presented below share a single source sample, sequenced in a study of blood T cell repertoires in COVID-19. Generated by immunoSEQ multiplex PCR, the TCRdb table keeps only in-frame clones and is missing some. Here the sample spans tens of thousands of clones, under 90% being singletons. The sample taken for sequencing was peripheral blood. All receptors come from a man in his sixties with COVID-19, enrolled during active disease.

This chain links TRBV9 with TRBJ1-3; D is ambiguous. This CDR3 is 14 amino acids long. Trimming took off 2 bases at V and 4 bases at J, with 10 bases between the two ends. Per the germline V gene, CDR1 is SGDLS and CDR2 is YYNGEE. This CDR3 is CASSVQTLGNTIYF. The CDR3 nucleotides are TGTGCCAGCAGCGTGCAGACTTTAGGAAACACCATATATTTT.

This clone appeared once. J is TRBJ1-5 and V is TRBV18, with 8 bases matching TRBD1. The CDR3 sequence is 15 residues long. Germline CDR1 is KGHSH and CDR2 is LQKENI. With V trimmed by 4 bases and J by 0 bases, 2 bases remained unmatched. The CDR3 spells CASSQDRDSNQPQHF. The DNA for the CDR3 is TGTGCCAGCTCACAGGACAGGGATAGCAATCAGCCCCAGCATTTT.

The chain combines TRBV7-6 with TRBJ2-1, with 7 bases fitting TRBD2. Germline loops: CDR1 SGHVS, CDR2 FNYEAQ. Trimming took 1 base from V and 3 from J; bases not matched to a gene: 3. The CDR3 contains 15 residues. The CDR3 region is CASSLVAGVYNEQFF. The CDR3 coding sequence is TGTGCCAGCAGCTTAGTTGCGGGAGTCTACAATGAGCAGTTCTTC.

The chain joins TRBV5-1 to TRBJ2-3; 8 positions match TRBD2. Losses at the gene ends were 0 bases for V and 3 bases for J; bases not matched to a gene: 9. Looked up from germline, CDR1 is SGHRS and CDR2 is YFSETQ. The CDR3 extends over 17 amino acids. CDR3 nucleotide sequence: TGCGCCAGCAGCTTGGGACTAGCGCACATACCAACAGATACGCAGTATTTT. Translation gives CASSLGLAHIPTDTQYF.

A single count supports this clone. The chain's CDR3 is CASSAGEEGITQYF. CDR3 sequence (DNA): TGCGCCAGCAGCGCGGGGGAAGAGGGAATCACGCAGTATTTT. The V call is TRBV5-1, the J call TRBJ2-3; 7 bases fit TRBD2. The germline V gene encodes CDR1 SGHRS and CDR2 YFSETQ. Germline trimming cut 4 bases from V and 9 bases from J; bases unmatched to any gene: 11. This CDR3 has 14 amino acids. The full variable domain, its missing parts supplied by reference TRBV5-1 and TRBJ2-3, is KAGVTQTPRYLIKTRGQQVTLSCSPISGHRSVSWYQQTPGQGLQFLFEYFSETQRNKGNFPGRFSGRQFSNSRSEMNVSTLELGDSALYLCASSAGEEGITQYFGPGTRLTVL.

This chain links TRBV4-3 with TRBJ2-2; 7 bases match TRBD1. Germline lookup yields CDR1 LGHNA and CDR2 YSLEER. The CDR3 runs to 16 residues. V was clipped by 1 base and J by 3 bases; unmatched bases: 5. The CDR3 spells CASSQVGTGDTGELFF. CDR3 bases: TGCGCCAGCAGCCAAGTTGGAACAGGGGACACCGGGGAGCTGTTTTTT.

The V call is TRBV10-3, the J call TRBJ2-1; D remains unclear. Between the trimmed V and J ends, which lost 4 bases and 9 bases, there was a span of 7 bases. This CDR3 spans 11 amino acids. CDR1 is ENHRY, CDR2 SYGVKD, per germline. The chain's CDR3 is CAISASGEQFF. CDR3 DNA: TGTGCCATCAGTGCCTCGGGTGAGCAGTTCTTC.

The V and J genes are TRBV14 and TRBJ1-6; a possible D gene is TRBD1 (6 bases). Trimming left V 4 bases short and J 11 bases short, with 12 bases between. The CDR3 sequence is 13 residues long. Looked up from germline, CDR1 is SGHDN and CDR2 is FVKESK. CDR3 residues: CASSLQGIPPLHF. The CDR3 DNA follows: TGTGCCAGCAGCCTGCAGGGGATACCACCCCTCCACTTT.

The chain links TRBV24-1 to TRBJ1-1; no clear D gene. Trimming took 5 bases from V and 5 from J, leaving 5 bases between them. This CDR3 comprises 11 residues. Germline assignment: CDR1 KGHDR and CDR2 SFDVKD. In nucleotides, the CDR3 is TGTGCCACCAGTGCAGGTACTGAAGCTTTCTTT. It translates to CATSAGTEAFF.

The CDR3 DNA sequence: TGTGCCAGCAGCTTAGCCCTAGGCGGCACCTACGAGCAGTACTTC. Translating it yields CASSLALGGTYEQYF. This chain connects TRBV11-2 to TRBJ2-7, with D unclear. The CDR3 loop spans 15 amino acids. The germline V and J ends were trimmed by 1 base and 2 bases, with 12 bases remaining between them. Germline V gene sequence: CDR1 SGHAT, CDR2 FQNNGV.

This rearrangement joins TRBV11-3 to TRBJ2-2; 7 nucleotides align to TRBD1. The germline CDR1 and CDR2 sequences are SGHNT and YENEEA. The CDR3 totals 14 residues. Trimming removed 8 bases from V and 0 bases from J; junction bases left unmatched: 3. CDR3 nucleotides: TGTGCCAGCCGGGGACAGTCGAACACCGGGGAGCTGTTTTTT. Protein sequence: CASRGQSNTGELFF.

The rearrangement joins TRBV4-3 to TRBJ1-6; TRBD1 aligns across 9 bases. The germline V gene has CDR1 LGHNA and CDR2 YSLEER. The junction had 5 bases not matched to a gene; V was cut back by 1 base and J by 4 bases. The CDR3 length is 17 residues. In DNA, the CDR3 is TGCGCCAGCAGCCAAGTTCCGACAGGGGGATATAATTCACCCCTCCACTTT. This gives the protein CASSQVPTGGYNSPLHF.

The chain employs TRBV6-6 and TRBJ1-2; TRBD1 agrees at 8 bases. CDR1 is MNHNY, CDR2 SVGAGI, per germline (reference sequence). V shed 6 bases and J 6 bases; nucleotides not matched to a gene: 9. The CDR3 is 14 residues long. CDR3 sequence (DNA): TGTGCCAGCAGAACCCAGGGGGCTGTTGATGGCTACACCTTC. This codes for CASRTQGAVDGYTF.

The chain employs TRBV18 and TRBJ2-5; D gene ambiguous. V lost 0 bases, J lost 5 bases, and 10 bases lay in between. The CDR3 has 14 residues. The V gene's germline CDR1 is KGHSH and CDR2 LQKENI. CDR3 in amino acids: CASSPPVSAETQYF. The DNA for the CDR3 is TGTGCCAGCTCACCACCTGTCTCTGCGGAGACCCAGTACTTC.

The V call is TRBV13, the J call TRBJ1-1; the D gene is possibly TRBD1 (6 bases). Per the germline V gene, CDR1 is PRHDT and CDR2 is FYEKMQ (reference sequence). The CDR3 sequence is 15 residues long. V lost 5 bases and J 0 bases, leaving 13 bases between the germline ends. CDR3 residues: CASSRTTGMNTEAFF. In DNA form, the CDR3 reads TGTGCCAGCAGCCGTACGACAGGCATGAACACTGAAGCTTTCTTT.

This clone ranks as medium-sized. CDR3 amino acids: CASSYHRGRGGEQYF. The DNA of the CDR3 is TGTGCCAGCAGTTATCACAGGGGCCGTGGGGGCGAGCAGTACTTC. This chain connects TRBV6-2 or TRBV6-3 to TRBJ2-7; TRBD1 matches 7 bases. CDR1 and CDR2 from the germline V gene are MNHEY and SVGEGT. The V segment lost 3 bases and the J segment 6 bases; nucleotides outside the gene matches: 11. The CDR3 loop spans 15 amino acids.

The J gene is TRBJ2-7, the V gene TRBV2; TRBD2 matches 7 bases. Per germline, CDR1 SNHLY and CDR2 FYNNEI. The V and J ends lost 4 bases and 3 bases, in that order; junction bases with no gene match: 3. This CDR3 has 13 amino acids. CDR3 residues: CASSGGGFYEQYF. CDR3 sequence (DNA): TGTGCCAGCAGTGGCGGGGGTTTCTACGAGCAGTACTTC.

The V and J genes are TRBV3-1 (or the pseudogene TRBV3-2) and TRBJ1-4, with D uncertain. Germline V gives CDR1 LGHDT, CDR2 YNNKEL (reference sequence). With 1 base removed from V and 7 bases from J, the gap between germline ends came to 10 bases. The CDR3 covers 14 residues. The chain's CDR3 is CASSQGPLGEKLFF. CDR3 DNA: TGTGCCAGCAGCCAAGGCCCTCTAGGTGAAAAACTGTTTTTT.

This chain connects TRBV4-1 to TRBJ2-7; TRBD2 agrees at 7 bases. The J segment lost 3 bases and the V segment lost 0 bases, leaving 5 bases of the junction unmatched. The CDR3 spans 15 residues. Per germline, CDR1 MGHRA and CDR2 YSYEKL. Written as DNA, the CDR3 is TGCGCCAGCAGCCAAGATCTCCCTAGCGGCTACGAGCAGTACTTC. It codes for CASSQDLPSGYEQYF.

The J gene is TRBJ1-4, the V gene TRBV6-5, with D perhaps matching TRBD1 (5 bases). Trimming removed 4 bases from V and 6 bases from J, with 15 bases in between. Germline V lookup: CDR1 MNHEY, CDR2 SVGAGI. This CDR3 has 15 residues. DNA for the CDR3: TGTGCCAGCAGTTCCTCCGGGACTGAGGATGAAAAACTGTTTTTT. This translates into CASSSSGTEDEKLFF.

This chain links TRBV19 with TRBJ2-7; a weak D match, TRBD1 (5 bases). Germline V gene lookup returns CDR1 LNHDA and CDR2 SQIVND (reference sequence). This CDR3 contains 14 residues. Trimming pared 0 bases from V and 7 bases from J, leaving 13 bases between. Written as DNA, the CDR3 is TGTGCCAGTAGTATAGATTTCCAGGGCGAGGAGCAGTACTTC. It encodes CASSIDFQGEEQYF.

This chain links TRBV11-3 with TRBJ1-4; possibly TRBD1 for D (6 bases). From germline, CDR1 is SGHNT and CDR2 YENEEA. Trimming left V 5 bases short and J 6 bases short, with 10 bases between. This CDR3 has 13 residues. In DNA, the CDR3 is TGTGCCAGCAGCCCAGGGGTCGATGAAAAACTGTTTTTT. Translated, it gives CASSPGVDEKLFF.

This clone was counted ten times or more. The chain links TRBV12-3 or TRBV12-4 to TRBJ2-7; D is unresolved. CDR3 length: 13 residues. Deletions cut 3 bases from V and 2 bases from J, with 8 bases between. As DNA, the CDR3 is TGTGCCAGCAGTTTGGCCTCCCCCTACGAGCAGTACTTC. This sequence encodes CASSLASPYEQYF.

The chain combines TRBV27 with TRBJ2-7; 13 bases align to TRBD2. After removal of 5 bases from V and 7 bases from J, the junction contained 8 bases not matched to a gene. CDR3 length: 15 residues. Per germline, CDR1 MNHEY and CDR2 SMNVEV (reference sequence). In nucleotides, the CDR3 is TGTGCCAGCAGTCCCGGACTAGCGGGAGTACGGGAGCAGTACTTC. As protein: CASSPGLAGVREQYF.

The chain carries TRBV12-5 and TRBJ2-7, with a possible D match to TRBD2 (6 bases). Trimming stripped 1 base from V and 3 bases from J, with 16 bases between. The CDR3 is made up of 16 amino acids. The V gene's germline CDR1 is LGHNT and CDR2 FRNRAP. The CDR3 loop reads CASGLDYRDWGYEQYF. The CDR3 DNA is TGTGCTAGTGGTTTGGACTACCGGGACTGGGGCTACGAGCAGTACTTC.

The chain couples TRBV15 to TRBJ1-3, with D possibly matching TRBD1 (5 bases). The V end was cut by 1 base, the J end by 4 bases, with 11 bases between. The V gene's germline CDR1 is LNHNV and CDR2 YYDKDF (reference sequence). The CDR3 has 15 amino acids. The CDR3 loop reads CATSRAAGPGNTIYF. CDR3 coding DNA: TGTGCCACCAGCAGAGCGGCAGGGCCCGGAAACACCATATATTTT.

This clone was found once. This chain joins TRBV24-1 and TRBJ2-2; tentatively, D is TRBD2 (6 bases). Germline V gene data show CDR1 as KGHDR and CDR2 as SFDVKD. This CDR3 has 17 residues. V lost 6 bases and J lost 6, with 22 bases in between. The CDR3 nucleotides read TGTGCCACCAGTAATCCCAATCGGGGGATTCGCGCCGGGGAGCTGTTTTTT. Encoded protein: CATSNPNRGIRAGELFF.

V gene TRBV4-1 combines with J gene TRBJ2-3, with D unresolved. The CDR3 has 17 residues. The germline V gene encodes CDR1 MGHRA and CDR2 YSYEKL. V lost 0 bases and J 3 bases, leaving 16 bases between the germline ends. CDR3 in DNA: TGCGCCAGCAGCCAAGATCGCGGCCCCGGCCAAACAGATACGCAGTATTTT. Translated, it gives CASSQDRGPGQTDTQYF.

The CDR3 sequence: CASSLGSRGDTQYF. CDR3 bases: TGTGCCAGCAGCTTAGGGAGTCGGGGGGATACGCAGTATTTT. The V and J genes are TRBV7-2 and TRBJ2-3; a possible D gene is TRBD2 (6 bases). Germline-derived CDR1 and CDR2 are SGHTA and FQGNSA. V was clipped by 1 base and J by 6 bases, with 11 bases between them. CDR3 length: 14 amino acids.

The J gene is TRBJ2-1, the V gene TRBV5-4; a possible D gene is TRBD2 (6 bases). Trimming pared 0 bases from V and 4 bases from J, leaving 11 bases between. Germline V gene data show CDR1 as SGHNT and CDR2 as YYREEE (reference sequence). The CDR3 runs to 15 residues. The CDR3 loop is CASSLEGGNYNEQFF. The CDR3 nucleotides are TGTGCCAGCAGCTTGGAAGGCGGGAATTACAATGAGCAGTTCTTC. The full variable domain, rest sourced from reference TRBV5-4 and TRBJ2-1, is ETGVTQSPTHLIKTRGQQVTLRCSSQSGHNTVSWYQQALGQGPQFIFQYYREEENGRGNFPPRFSGLQFPNYSSELNVNALELDDSALYLCASSLEGGNYNEQFFGPGTRLTVL.